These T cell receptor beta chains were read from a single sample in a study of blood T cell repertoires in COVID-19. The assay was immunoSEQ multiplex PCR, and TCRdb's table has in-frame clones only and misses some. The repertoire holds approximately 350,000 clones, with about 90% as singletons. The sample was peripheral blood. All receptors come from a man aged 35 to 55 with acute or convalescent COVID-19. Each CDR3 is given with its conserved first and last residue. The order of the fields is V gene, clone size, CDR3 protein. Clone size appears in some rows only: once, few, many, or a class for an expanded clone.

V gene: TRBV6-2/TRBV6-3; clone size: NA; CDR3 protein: CASSYPRTSGVMGYEQFF
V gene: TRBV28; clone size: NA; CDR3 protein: CASSLLRRDTEAFF
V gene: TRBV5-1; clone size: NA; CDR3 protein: CASSQIKSGGARDTQYF
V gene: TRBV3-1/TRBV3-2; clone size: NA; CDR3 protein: CASSPDTDNSPLHF
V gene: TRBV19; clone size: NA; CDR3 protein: CASSRSAGVNYGYTF
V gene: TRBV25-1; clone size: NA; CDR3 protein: CASSEMGGLATEAFF
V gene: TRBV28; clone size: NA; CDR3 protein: CASGTDSFRGGALADTQYF
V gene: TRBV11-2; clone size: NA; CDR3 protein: CASSYTGFSGNTIYF
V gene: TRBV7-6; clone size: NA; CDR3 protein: CASSPWTSGSSYNEQFF
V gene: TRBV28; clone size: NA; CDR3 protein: CASSYPGQRYGYTF
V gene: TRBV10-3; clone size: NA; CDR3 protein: CAISASGTGSSGTEAFF
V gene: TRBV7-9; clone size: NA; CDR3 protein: CASSLASVVGSYGYTF
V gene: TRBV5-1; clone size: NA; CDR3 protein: CASSRTDRESPYGYTF
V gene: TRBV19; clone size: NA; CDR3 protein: CASQRQGKQPQHF
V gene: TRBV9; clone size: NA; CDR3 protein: CASSVGSGNTGELFF
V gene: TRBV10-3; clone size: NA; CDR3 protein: CAISGGQPYEQYF
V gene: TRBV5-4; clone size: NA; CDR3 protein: CASSLELAGYNEQFF
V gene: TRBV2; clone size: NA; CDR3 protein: CASRAGDEQYF
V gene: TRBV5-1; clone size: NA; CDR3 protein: CASATSAFSNEQFF
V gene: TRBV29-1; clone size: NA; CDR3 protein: CSVEDRTGKRTDTQYF
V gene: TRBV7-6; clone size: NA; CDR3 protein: CASSRGTGGSHYEQYF
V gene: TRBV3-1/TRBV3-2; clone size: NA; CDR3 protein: CASSQLLRGNEQFF
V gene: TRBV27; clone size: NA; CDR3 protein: CASSTWSGTVRHEQFF
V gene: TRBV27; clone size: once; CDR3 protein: CASSLGQGRGADTQYF
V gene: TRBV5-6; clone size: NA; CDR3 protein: CASSLITGVAYNEQFF
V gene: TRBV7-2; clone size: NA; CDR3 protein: CASSLAKADTQYF
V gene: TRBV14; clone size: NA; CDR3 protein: CASSHGQGEDYGYTF
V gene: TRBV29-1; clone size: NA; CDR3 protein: CSVAPRQAYEQYF
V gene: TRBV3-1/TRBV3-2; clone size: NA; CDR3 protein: CASSRRGSYGYTF
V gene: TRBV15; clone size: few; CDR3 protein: CATSSPGQGSYEQYF
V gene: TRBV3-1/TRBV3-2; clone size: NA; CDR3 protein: CASSHPGLAGGYEQYF
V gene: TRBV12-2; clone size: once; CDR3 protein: CASRPRLGVPSYEQYF
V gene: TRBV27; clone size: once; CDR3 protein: CASSSPTSSYEQYF
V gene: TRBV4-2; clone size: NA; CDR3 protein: CASSDYWAAGNTIYF
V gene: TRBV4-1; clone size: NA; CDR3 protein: CASSRTGSNGEKLFF
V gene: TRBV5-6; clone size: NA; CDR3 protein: CASSLGLAGVEQFF